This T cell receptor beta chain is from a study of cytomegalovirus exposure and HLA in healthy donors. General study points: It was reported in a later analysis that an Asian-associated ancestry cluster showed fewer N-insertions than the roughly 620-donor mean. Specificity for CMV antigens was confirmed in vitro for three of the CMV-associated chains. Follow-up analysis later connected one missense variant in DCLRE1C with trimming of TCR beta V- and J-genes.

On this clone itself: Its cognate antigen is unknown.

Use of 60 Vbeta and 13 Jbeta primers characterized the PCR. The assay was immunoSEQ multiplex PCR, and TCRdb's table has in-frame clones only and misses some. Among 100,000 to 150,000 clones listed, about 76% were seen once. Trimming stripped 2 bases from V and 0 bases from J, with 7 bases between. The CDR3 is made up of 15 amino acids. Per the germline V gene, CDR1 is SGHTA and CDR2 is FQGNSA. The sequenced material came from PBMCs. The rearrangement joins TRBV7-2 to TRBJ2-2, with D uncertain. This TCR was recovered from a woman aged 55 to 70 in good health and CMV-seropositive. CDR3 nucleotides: TGTGCCAGCAGCTTACAAGCACCGAACACCGGGGAGCTGTTTTTT. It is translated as CASSLQAPNTGELFF.